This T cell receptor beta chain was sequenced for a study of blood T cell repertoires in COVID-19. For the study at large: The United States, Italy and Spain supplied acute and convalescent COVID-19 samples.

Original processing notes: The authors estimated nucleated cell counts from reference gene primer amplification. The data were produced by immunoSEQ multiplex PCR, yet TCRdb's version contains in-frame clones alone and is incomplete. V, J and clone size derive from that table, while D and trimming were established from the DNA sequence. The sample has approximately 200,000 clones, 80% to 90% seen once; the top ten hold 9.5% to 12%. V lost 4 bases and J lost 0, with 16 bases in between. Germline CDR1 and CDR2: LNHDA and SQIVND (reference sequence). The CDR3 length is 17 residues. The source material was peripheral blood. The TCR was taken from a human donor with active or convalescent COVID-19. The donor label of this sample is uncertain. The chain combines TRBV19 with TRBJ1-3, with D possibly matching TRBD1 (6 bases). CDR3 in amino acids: CASSTYYRARSGNTIYF. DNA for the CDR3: TGTGCCAGTAGTACGTACTACAGGGCACGCTCTGGAAACACCATATATTTT.